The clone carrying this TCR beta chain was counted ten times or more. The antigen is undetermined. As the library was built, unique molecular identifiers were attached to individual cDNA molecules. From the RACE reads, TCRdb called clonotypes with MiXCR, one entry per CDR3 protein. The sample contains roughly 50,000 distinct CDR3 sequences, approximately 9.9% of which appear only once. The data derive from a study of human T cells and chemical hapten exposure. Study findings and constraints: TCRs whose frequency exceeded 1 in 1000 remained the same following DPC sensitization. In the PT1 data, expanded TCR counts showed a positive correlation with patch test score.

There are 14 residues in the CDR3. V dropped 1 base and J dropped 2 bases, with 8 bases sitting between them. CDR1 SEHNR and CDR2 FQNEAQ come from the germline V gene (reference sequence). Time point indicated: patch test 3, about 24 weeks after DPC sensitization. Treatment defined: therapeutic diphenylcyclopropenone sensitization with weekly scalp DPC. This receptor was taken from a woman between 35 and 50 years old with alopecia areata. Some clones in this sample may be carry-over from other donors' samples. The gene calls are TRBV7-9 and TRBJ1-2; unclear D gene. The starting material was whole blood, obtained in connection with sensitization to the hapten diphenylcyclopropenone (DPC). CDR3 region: CASSLGTENYGYTF. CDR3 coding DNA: TGTGCCAGCAGCTTAGGAACAGAGAACTATGGCTACACCTTC.